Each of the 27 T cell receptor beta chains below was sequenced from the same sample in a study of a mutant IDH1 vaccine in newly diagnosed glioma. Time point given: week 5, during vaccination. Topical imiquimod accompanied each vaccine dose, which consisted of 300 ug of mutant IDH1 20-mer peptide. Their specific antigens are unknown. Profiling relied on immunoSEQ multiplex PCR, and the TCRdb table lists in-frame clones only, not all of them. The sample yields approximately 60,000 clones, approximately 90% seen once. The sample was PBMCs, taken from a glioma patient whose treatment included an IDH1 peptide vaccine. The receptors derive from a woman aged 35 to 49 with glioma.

The CDR3 DNA follows: TGTGCCAGCAGCCTGGCTAACTCTGGAAACACCATATATTTT. The encoded protein is CASSLANSGNTIYF. The V call is TRBV28, the J call TRBJ1-3, with unresolved D. This CDR3 spans 14 amino acids. The V gene's germline CDR1 is MDHEN and CDR2 SYDVKM. V dropped 6 bases and J dropped 0 bases, with 9 bases sitting between them.

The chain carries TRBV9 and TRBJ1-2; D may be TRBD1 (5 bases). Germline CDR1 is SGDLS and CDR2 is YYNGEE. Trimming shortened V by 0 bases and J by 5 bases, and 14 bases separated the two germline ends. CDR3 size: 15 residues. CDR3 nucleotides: TGTGCCAGCAGCGTAGAACAGGCCGCTGGGTATGGCTACACCTTC. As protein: CASSVEQAAGYGYTF.

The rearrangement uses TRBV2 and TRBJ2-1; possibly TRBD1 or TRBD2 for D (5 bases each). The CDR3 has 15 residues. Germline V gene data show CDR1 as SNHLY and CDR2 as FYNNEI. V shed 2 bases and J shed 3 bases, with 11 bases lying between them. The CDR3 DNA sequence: TGTGCCAGCAGTGAATGGGGGAGTAGCTACAATGAGCAGTTCTTC. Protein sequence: CASSEWGSSYNEQFF.

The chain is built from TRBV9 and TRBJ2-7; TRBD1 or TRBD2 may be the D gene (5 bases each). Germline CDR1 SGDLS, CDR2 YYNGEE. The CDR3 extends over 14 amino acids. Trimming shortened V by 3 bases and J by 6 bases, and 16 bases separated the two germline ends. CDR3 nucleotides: TGTGCCAGCAGCGCCCGAGTGGGACCAGTCGAGCAGTACTTC. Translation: CASSARVGPVEQYF.

The CDR3 nucleotides are TGTGCCAGCAGTTTGGAGGACAGGGGGCCAGATACGCAGTATTTT. Translation: CASSLEDRGPDTQYF. The chain combines TRBV27 with TRBJ2-3; 11 nucleotides match TRBD1. This CDR3 is 15 amino acids long. Germline CDR1 and CDR2: MNHEY and SMNVEV (reference sequence). With V trimmed by 3 bases and J by 4 bases, 3 bases remained unmatched.

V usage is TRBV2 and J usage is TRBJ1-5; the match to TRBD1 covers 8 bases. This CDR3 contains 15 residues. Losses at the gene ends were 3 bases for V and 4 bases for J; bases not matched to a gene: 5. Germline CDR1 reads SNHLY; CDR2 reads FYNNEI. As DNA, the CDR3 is TGTGCCAGCAGTGAGGGACAGGTGATAAATCAGCCCCAGCATTTT. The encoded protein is CASSEGQVINQPQHF.

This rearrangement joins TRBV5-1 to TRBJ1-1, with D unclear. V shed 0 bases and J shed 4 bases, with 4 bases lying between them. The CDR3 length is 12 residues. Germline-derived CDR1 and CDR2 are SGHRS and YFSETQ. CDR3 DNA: TGCGCCAGCAGCTTGGGCAGCACTGAAGCTTTCTTT. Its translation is CASSLGSTEAFF. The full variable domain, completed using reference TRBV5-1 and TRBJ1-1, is KAGVTQTPRYLIKTRGQQVTLSCSPISGHRSVSWYQQTPGQGLQFLFEYFSETQRNKGNFPGRFSGRQFSNSRSEMNVSTLELGDSALYLCASSLGSTEAFFGQGTRLTVV.

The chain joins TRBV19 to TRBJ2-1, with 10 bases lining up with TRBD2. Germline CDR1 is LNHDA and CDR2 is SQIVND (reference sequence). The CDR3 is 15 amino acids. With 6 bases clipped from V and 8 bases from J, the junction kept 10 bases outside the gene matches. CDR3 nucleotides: TGTGCCAGTAGCGAGGGACTAGCGACCTATCATGAGCAGTTCTTC. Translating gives CASSEGLATYHEQFF.

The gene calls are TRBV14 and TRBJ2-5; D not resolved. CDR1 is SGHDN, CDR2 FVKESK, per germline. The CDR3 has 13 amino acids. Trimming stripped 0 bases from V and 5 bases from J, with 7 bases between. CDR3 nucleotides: TGTGCCAGCAGCCAAGAGGGGTTGGAGACCCAGTACTTC. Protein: CASSQEGLETQYF.

The CDR3 DNA reads TGCAGCGTTAAATTTCCGGGACAGGGAATCGGAAACACCATATATTTT. Translating gives CSVKFPGQGIGNTIYF. This sequence joins TRBV29-1 and TRBJ1-3, with TRBD1 matching 9 bases. The CDR3 consists of 16 residues. The ends lost 5 bases at V and 4 bases at J; junction bases unmatched: 12. Germline V gives CDR1 SQVTM, CDR2 ANQGSEA.

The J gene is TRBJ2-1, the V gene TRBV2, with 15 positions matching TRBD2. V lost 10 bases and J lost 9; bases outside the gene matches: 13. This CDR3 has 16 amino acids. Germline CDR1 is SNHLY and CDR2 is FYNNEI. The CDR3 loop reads CATELGLAGGAIEQFF. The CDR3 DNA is TGTGCCACCGAGCTGGGACTAGCGGGAGGTGCTATTGAGCAGTTCTTC.

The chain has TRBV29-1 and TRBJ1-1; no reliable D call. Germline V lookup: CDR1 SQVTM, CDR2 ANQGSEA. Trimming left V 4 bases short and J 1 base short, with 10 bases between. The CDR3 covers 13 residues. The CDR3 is CSVAETANTEAFF. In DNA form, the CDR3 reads TGCAGCGTTGCAGAGACGGCGAACACTGAAGCTTTCTTT.

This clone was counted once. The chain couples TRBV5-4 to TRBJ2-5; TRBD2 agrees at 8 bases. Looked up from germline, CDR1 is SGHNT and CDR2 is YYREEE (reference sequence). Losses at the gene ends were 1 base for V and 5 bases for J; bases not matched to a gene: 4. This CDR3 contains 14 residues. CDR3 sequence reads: CASSLSGGRETQYF. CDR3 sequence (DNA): TGTGCCAGCAGCTTGTCGGGGGGGAGGGAGACCCAGTACTTC. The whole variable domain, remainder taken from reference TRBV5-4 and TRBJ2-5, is ETGVTQSPTHLIKTRGQQVTLRCSSQSGHNTVSWYQQALGQGPQFIFQYYREEENGRGNFPPRFSGLQFPNYSSELNVNALELDDSALYLCASSLSGGRETQYFGPGTRLLVL.

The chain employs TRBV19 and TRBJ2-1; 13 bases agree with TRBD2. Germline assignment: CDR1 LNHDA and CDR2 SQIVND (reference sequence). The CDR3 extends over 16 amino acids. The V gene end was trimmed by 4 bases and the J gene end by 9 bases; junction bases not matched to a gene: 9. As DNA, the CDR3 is TGTGCCAGTAGTACCCTGGGACTAGCGGGATTTTCTGAGCAGTTCTTC. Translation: CASSTLGLAGFSEQFF.

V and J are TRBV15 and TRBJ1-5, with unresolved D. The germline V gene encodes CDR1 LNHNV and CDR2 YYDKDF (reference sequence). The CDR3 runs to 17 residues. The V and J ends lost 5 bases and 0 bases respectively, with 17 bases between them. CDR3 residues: CATSPEGGGYSNQPQHF. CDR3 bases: TGTGCCACCAGCCCTGAGGGTGGAGGGTATAGCAATCAGCCCCAGCATTTT.

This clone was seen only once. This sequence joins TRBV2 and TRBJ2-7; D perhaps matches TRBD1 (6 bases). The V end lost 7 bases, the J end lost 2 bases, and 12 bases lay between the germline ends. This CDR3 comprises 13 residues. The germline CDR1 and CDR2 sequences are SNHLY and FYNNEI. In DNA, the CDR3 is TGTGCCAGCAAAGACAGGTTTGCCTACGAGCAGTACTTC. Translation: CASKDRFAYEQYF.

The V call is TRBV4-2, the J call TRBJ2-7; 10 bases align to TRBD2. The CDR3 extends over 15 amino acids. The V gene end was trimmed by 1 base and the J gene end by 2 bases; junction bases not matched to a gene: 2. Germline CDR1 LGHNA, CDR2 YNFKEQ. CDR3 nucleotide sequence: TGTGCCAGCAGCCAAGGACTAGCGGGTCCCTACGAGCAGTACTTC. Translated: CASSQGLAGPYEQYF.

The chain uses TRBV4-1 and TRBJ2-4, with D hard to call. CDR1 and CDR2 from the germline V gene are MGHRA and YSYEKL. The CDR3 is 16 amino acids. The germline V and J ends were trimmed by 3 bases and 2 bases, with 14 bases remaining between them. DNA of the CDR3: TGCGCCAGCAGCCAGCCCGTAAGGGCTTCCAAAAACATTCAGTACTTC. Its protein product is CASSQPVRASKNIQYF.

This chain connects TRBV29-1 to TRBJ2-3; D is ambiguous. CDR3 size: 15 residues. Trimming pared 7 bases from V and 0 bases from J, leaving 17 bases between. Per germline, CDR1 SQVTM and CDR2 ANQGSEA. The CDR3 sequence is CSAGPRGTSTDTQYF. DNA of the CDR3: TGCAGCGCGGGTCCTCGTGGAACTAGCACAGATACGCAGTATTTT.

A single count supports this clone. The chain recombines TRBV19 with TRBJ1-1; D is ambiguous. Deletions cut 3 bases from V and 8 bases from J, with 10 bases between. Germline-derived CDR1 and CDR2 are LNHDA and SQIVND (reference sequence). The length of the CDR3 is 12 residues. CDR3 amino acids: CASSITGNEAFF. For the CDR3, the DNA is TGTGCCAGTAGTATCACGGGGAACGAAGCTTTCTTT. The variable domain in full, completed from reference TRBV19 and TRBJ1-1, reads DGGITQSPKYLFRKEGQNVTLSCEQNLNHDAMYWYRQDPGQGLRLIYYSQIVNDFQKGDIAEGYSVSREKKESFPLTVTSAQKNPTAFYLCASSITGNEAFFGQGTRLTVV.

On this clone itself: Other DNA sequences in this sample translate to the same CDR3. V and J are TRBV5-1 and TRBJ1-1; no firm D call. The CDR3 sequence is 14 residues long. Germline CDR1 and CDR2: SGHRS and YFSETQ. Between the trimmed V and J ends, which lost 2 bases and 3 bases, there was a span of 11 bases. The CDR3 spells CASSFGGRDTEAFF. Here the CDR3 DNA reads TGCGCCAGCAGCTTTGGAGGGAGGGACACTGAAGCTTTCTTT.

Here the CDR3 reads CASSLERYRGDEAFF. In DNA form, the CDR3 reads TGTGCCAGCAGCTTGGAAAGATACAGGGGAGATGAAGCTTTCTTT. This chain connects TRBV5-4 to TRBJ1-1, with TRBD1 identical over 7 bases. The CDR3 sequence is 15 residues long. Germline V gene lookup returns CDR1 SGHNT and CDR2 YYREEE (reference sequence). V lost 0 bases, J lost 7 bases, and 9 bases stayed unmatched.

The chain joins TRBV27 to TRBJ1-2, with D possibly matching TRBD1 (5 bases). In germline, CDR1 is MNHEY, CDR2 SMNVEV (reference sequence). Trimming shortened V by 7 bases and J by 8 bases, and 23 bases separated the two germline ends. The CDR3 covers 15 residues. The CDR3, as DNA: TGTGCCAGCACCGGGAGGCAGGGCCTCCCCTCAGGCTACACCTTC. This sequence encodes CASTGRQGLPSGYTF.

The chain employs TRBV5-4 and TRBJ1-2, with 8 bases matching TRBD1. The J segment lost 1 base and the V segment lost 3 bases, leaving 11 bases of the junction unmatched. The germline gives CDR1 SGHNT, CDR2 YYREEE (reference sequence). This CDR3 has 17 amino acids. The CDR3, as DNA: TGTGCCAGCAGCTGGCGGACAGGGAGCCTCATTAACTATGGCTACACCTTC. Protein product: CASSWRTGSLINYGYTF.

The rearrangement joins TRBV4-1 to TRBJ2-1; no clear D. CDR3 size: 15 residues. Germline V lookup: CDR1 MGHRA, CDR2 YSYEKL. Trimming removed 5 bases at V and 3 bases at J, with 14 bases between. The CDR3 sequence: CASSSEAQYYNEQFF. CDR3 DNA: TGCGCCAGCAGCTCCGAGGCCCAGTACTACAATGAGCAGTTCTTC.

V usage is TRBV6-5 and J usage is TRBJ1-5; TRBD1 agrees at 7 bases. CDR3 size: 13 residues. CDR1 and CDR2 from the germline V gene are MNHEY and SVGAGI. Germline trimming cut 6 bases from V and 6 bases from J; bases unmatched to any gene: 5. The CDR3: CASSDREAQPQHF. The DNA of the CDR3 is TGTGCCAGCAGCGACAGGGAAGCTCAGCCCCAGCATTTT.

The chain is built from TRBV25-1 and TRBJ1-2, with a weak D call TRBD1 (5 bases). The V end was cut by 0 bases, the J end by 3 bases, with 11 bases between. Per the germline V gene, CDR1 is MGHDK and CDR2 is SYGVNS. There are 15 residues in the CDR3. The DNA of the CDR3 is TGTGCCAGCAGTGAATACGACAGTGGGGACTATGGCTACACCTTC. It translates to CASSEYDSGDYGYTF.